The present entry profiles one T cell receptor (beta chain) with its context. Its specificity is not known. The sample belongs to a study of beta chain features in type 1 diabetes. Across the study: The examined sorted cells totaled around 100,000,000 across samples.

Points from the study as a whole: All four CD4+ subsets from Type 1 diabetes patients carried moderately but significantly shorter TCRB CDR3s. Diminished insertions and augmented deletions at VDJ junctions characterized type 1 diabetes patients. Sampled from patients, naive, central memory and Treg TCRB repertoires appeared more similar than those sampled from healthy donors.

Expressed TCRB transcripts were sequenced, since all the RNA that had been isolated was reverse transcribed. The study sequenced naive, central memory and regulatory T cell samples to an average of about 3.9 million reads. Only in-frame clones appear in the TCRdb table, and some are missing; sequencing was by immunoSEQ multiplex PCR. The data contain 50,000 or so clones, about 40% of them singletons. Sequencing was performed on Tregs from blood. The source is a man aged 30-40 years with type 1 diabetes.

The CDR3 loop reads CASSGTSSYNEQFF. In DNA, the CDR3 is TGTGCCAGCAGCGGGACTAGCAGCTACAATGAGCAGTTCTTC. The J gene is TRBJ2-1, the V gene TRBV2; 9 bases are shared with TRBD2. CDR3 length equals 14 residues. The V gene end was trimmed by 6 bases and the J gene end by 3 bases; junction bases not matched to a gene: 3. Germline CDR1 and CDR2: SNHLY and FYNNEI.